Below, 5 T cell receptor beta chains from the same sample are listed, as sequenced in a study of blood T cell repertoires in COVID-19. Sequencing used immunoSEQ multiplex PCR; TCRdb keeps in-frame clones, though not all of them. Of hundreds of thousands of clones in the sample, around 89% were seen once. The source material was PBMCs or T cells enriched from blood (not recorded which). The source of these receptors is a man under 40 who had recovered from COVID-19.

The sample holds one count of this clone. The rearrangement uses TRBV28 and TRBJ1-2, with TRBD1 as a possible D gene (5 bases). Germline lookup yields CDR1 MDHEN and CDR2 SYDVKM. The CDR3 covers 12 residues. The V gene lost 8 bases and the J gene lost 8 bases, with 15 bases spanning the gap. The CDR3 region has the DNA TGTGCCAGCGGGGTCTGGGGCGGCGGCTACACCTTC. This translates into CASGVWGGGYTF.

The chain recombines TRBV14 with TRBJ1-1, with 8 positions matching TRBD1. Germline CDR1 and CDR2: SGHDN and FVKESK. The V segment lost 4 bases and the J segment 5 bases; nucleotides outside the gene matches: 18. The CDR3 consists of 18 residues. CDR3 protein: CASSPVGWPGGEKTEAFF. In nucleotides, the CDR3 is TGTGCCAGCAGCCCCGTGGGGTGGCCAGGGGGCGAGAAAACTGAAGCTTTCTTT. The whole variable domain, filled in from reference TRBV14 and TRBJ1-1, reads EAGVTQFPSHSVIEKGQTVTLRCDPISGHDNLYWYRRVMGKEIKFLLHFVKESKQDESGMPNNRFLAERTGGTYSTLKVQPAELEDSGVYFCASSPVGWPGGEKTEAFFGQGTRLTVV.

This clone has a single count. This chain uses TRBV5-1 with TRBJ1-2, with D possibly TRBD1 on 5 matching bases. The V and J ends lost 7 bases and 3 bases respectively, with 16 bases between them. Germline CDR1 and CDR2: SGHRS and YFSETQ. This CDR3 comprises 14 residues. The CDR3 loop reads CASRGGAADYGYTF. The CDR3 nucleotides are TGCGCCAGCCGCGGAGGGGCCGCGGACTATGGCTACACCTTC. The variable domain in full, with the rest retrieved from reference TRBV5-1 and TRBJ1-2, is KAGVTQTPRYLIKTRGQQVTLSCSPISGHRSVSWYQQTPGQGLQFLFEYFSETQRNKGNFPGRFSGRQFSNSRSEMNVSTLELGDSALYLCASRGGAADYGYTFGSGTRLTVV.

This chain uses TRBV5-4 with TRBJ1-6, with D unresolved. The germline V and J ends were trimmed by 4 bases and 6 bases, with 8 bases remaining between them. The germline V gene encodes CDR1 SGHNT and CDR2 YYREEE (reference sequence). The CDR3 consists of 13 residues. DNA of the CDR3: TGTGCCAGCAGCGCTGCTATTAATTCACCCCTCCACTTT. Translating gives CASSAAINSPLHF. The full variable domain, rest sourced from reference TRBV5-4 and TRBJ1-6, is ETGVTQSPTHLIKTRGQQVTLRCSSQSGHNTVSWYQQALGQGPQFIFQYYREEENGRGNFPPRFSGLQFPNYSSELNVNALELDDSALYLCASSAAINSPLHFGNGTRLTVT.

The chain employs TRBV3-1 (or the pseudogene TRBV3-2) and TRBJ2-1, with 9 bases lining up with TRBD1. J gave up 5 bases and V 4 bases, and 6 bases lay outside the gene matches. The CDR3 extends over 15 amino acids. Germline values: CDR1 LGHDT, CDR2 YNNKEL (reference sequence). The CDR3 coding sequence is TGTGCCAGCAGCCTTAGGGACAGGGTCCACAATGAGCAGTTCTTC. This gives the protein CASSLRDRVHNEQFF.